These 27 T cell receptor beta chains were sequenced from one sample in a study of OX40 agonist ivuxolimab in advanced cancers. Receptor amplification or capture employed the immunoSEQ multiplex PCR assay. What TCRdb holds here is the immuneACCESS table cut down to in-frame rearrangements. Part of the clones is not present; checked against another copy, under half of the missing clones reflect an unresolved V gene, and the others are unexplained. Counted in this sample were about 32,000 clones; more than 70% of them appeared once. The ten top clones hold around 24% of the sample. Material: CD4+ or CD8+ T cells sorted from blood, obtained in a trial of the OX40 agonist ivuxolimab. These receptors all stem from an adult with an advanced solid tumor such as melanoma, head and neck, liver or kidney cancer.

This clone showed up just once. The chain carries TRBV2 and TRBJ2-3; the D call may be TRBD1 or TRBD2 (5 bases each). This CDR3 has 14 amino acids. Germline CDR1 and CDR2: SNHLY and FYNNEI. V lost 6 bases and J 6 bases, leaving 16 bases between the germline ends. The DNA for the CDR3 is TGTGCCAGCAGAGGGACCCTCCCGGGGGATACGCAGTATTTT. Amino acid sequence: CASRGTLPGDTQYF.

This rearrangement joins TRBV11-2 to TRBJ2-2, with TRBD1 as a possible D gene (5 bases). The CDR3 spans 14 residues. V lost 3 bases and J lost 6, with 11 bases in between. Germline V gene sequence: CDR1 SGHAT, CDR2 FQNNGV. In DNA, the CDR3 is TGTGCCAGCAGCTTTTCCCCAGGGCCCGGGGAGCTGTTTTTT. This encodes CASSFSPGPGELFF.

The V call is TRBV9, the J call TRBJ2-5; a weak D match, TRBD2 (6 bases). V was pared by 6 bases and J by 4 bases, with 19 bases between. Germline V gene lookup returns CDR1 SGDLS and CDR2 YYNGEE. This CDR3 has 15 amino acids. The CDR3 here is CASNNGGNGGETQYF. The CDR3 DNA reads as TGTGCCAGCAACAATGGGGGGAATGGGGGAGAGACCCAGTACTTC.

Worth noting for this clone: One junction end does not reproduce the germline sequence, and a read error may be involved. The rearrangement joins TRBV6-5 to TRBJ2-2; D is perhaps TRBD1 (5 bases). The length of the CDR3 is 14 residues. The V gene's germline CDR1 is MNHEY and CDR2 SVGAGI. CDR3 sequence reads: CASSDSQGPGELFF. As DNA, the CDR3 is TGTGCCAGCAGTGACTCCCAGGGTCCCGGGGAGCTGTTTTTT.

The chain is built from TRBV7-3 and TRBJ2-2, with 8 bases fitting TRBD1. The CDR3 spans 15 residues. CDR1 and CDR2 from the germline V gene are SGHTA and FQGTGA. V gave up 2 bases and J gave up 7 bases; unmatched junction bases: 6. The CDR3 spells CASSLGPGGNGELFF. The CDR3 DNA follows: TGTGCCAGCAGCTTAGGGCCAGGGGGCAACGGGGAGCTGTTTTTT.

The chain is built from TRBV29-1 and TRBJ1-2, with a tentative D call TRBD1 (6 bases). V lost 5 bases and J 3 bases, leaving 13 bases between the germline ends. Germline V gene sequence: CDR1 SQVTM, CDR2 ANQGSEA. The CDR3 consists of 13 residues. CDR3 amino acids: CSVRDRSDYGYTF. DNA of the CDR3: TGCAGCGTTCGTGACAGGTCTGACTATGGCTACACCTTC.

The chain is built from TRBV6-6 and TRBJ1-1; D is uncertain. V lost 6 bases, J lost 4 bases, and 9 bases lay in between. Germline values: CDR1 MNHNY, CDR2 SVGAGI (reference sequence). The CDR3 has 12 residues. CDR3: CASSFGSTEAFF. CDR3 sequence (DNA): TGTGCCAGCAGCTTCGGAAGCACTGAAGCTTTCTTT.

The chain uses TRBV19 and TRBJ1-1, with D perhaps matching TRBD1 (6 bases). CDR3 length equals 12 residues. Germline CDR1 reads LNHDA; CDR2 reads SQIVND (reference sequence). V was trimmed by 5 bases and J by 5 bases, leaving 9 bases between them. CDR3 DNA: TGTGCCAGTAGTCCAGGGGAAACTGAAGCTTTCTTT. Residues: CASSPGETEAFF.

The CDR3 DNA sequence: TGCGCCAGCAGCTTGCGGACAGGGGCCTACGAGCAGTACTTC. It specifies CASSLRTGAYEQYF. The gene calls are TRBV5-1 and TRBJ2-7; 9 bases map to TRBD1. V trimming: 1 base; J trimming: 2 bases; junction bases outside the gene matches: 1. This CDR3 is built from 14 residues. Germline lookup yields CDR1 SGHRS and CDR2 YFSETQ.

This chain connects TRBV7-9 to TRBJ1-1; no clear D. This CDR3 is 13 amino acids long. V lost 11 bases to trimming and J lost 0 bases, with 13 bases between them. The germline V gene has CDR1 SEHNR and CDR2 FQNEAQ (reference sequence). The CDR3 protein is CAQSPIMNTEAFF. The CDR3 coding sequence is TGTGCCCAGTCCCCCATCATGAACACTGAAGCTTTCTTT.

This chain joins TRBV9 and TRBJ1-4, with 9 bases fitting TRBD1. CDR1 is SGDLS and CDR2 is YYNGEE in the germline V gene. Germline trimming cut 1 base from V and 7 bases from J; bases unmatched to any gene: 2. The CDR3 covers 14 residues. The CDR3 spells CASSVTGGREKLFF. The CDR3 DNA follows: TGTGCCAGCAGCGTAACAGGGGGCCGTGAAAAACTGTTTTTT.

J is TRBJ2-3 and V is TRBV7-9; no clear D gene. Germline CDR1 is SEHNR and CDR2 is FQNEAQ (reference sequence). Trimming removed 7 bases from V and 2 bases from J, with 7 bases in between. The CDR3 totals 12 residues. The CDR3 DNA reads TGTGCCAGCAAGGGCTCCACAGATACGCAGTATTTT. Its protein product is CASKGSTDTQYF. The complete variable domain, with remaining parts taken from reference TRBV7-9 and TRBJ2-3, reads DTGVSQNPRHKITKRGQNVTFRCDPISEHNRLYWYRQTLGQGPEFLTYFQNEAQLEKSRLLSDRFSAERPKGSFSTLEIQRTEQGDSAMYLCASKGSTDTQYFGPGTRLTVL.

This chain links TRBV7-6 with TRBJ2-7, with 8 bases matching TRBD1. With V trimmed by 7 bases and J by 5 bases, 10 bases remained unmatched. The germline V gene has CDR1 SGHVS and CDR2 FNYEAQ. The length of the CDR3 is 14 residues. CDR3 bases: TGTGCCAGCACCCCCAGGACAGGGATCGACGAGCAGTACTTC. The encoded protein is CASTPRTGIDEQYF. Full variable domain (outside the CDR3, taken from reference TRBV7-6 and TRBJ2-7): GAGVSQSPRYKVTKRGQDVALRCDPISGHVSLYWYRQALGQGPEFLTYFNYEAQQDKSGLPNDRFSAERPEGSISTLTIQRTEQRDSAMYRCASTPRTGIDEQYFGPGTRLTVT.

The CDR3 here is CASSLGQADYEQYF. In nucleotides, the CDR3 is TGTGCCAGCAGCTTGGGACAGGCGGACTACGAGCAGTACTTC. This rearrangement joins TRBV28 to TRBJ2-7; 8 bases match TRBD1. J was trimmed by 3 bases and V by 6 bases; bases with no gene match: 7. The CDR3 has 14 amino acids. Germline V lookup: CDR1 MDHEN, CDR2 SYDVKM.

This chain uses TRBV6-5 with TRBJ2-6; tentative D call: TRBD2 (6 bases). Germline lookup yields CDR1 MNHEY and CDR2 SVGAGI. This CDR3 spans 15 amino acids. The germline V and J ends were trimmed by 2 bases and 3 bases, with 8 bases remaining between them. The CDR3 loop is CASSYGGIGANVLTF. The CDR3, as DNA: TGTGCCAGCAGTTACGGAGGGATTGGGGCCAACGTCCTGACTTTC.

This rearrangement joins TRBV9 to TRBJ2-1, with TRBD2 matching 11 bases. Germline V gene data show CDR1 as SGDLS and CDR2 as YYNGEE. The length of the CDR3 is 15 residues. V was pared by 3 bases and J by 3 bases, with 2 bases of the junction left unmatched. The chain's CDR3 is CASSAGLADYNEQFF. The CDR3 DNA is TGTGCCAGCAGCGCGGGACTAGCGGACTACAATGAGCAGTTCTTC.

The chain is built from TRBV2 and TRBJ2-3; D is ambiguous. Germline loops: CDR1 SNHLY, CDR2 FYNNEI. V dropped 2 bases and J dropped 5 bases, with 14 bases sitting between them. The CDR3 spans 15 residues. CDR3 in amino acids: CASSEWPQLGDTQYF. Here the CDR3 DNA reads TGTGCCAGCAGTGAATGGCCGCAACTGGGAGATACGCAGTATTTT.

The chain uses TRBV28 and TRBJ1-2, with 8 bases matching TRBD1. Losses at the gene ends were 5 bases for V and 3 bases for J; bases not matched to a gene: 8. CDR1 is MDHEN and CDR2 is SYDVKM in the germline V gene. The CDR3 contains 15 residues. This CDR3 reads CASSTPRTGYYGYTF. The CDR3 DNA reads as TGTGCCAGCAGTACCCCCAGGACAGGGTACTATGGCTACACCTTC.

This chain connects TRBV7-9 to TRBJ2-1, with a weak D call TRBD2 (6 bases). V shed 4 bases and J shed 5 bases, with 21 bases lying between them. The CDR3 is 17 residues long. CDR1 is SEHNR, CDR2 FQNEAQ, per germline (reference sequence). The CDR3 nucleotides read TGTGCCAGCAGCTATTTCGTGGGCGGGGAGAACGACAATGAGCAGTTCTTC. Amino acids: CASSYFVGGENDNEQFF.

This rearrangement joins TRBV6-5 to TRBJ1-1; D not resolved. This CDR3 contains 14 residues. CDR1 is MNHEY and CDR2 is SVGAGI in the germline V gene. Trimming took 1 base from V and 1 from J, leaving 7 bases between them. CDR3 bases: TGTGCCAGCAGTTACTTAGGACCGAACACTGAAGCTTTCTTT. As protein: CASSYLGPNTEAFF.

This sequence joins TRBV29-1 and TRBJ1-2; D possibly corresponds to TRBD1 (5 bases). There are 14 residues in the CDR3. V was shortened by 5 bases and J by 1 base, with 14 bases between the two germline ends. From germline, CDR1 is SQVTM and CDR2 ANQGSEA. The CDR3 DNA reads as TGCAGCGTTCTCCGACAGACAGATAACTATGGCTACACCTTC. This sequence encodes CSVLRQTDNYGYTF.

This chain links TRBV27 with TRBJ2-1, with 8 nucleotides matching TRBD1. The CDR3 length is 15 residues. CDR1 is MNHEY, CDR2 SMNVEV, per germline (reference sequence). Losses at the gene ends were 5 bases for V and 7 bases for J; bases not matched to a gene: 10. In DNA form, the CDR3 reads TGTGCCAGCAGTACCGGGACAGGACTTCAAAATGAGCAGTTCTTC. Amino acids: CASSTGTGLQNEQFF.

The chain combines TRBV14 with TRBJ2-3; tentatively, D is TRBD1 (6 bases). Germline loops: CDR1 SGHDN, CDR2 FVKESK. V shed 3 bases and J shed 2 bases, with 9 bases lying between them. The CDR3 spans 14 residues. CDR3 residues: CASSQGHSTDTQYF. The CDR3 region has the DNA TGTGCCAGCAGCCAGGGACATTCCACAGATACGCAGTATTTT.

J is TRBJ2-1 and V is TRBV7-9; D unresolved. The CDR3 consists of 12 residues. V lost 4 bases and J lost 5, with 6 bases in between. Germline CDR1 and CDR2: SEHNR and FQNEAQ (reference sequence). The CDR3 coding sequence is TGTGCCAGCAGCTCCGAAGACAATGAGCAGTTCTTC. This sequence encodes CASSSEDNEQFF.

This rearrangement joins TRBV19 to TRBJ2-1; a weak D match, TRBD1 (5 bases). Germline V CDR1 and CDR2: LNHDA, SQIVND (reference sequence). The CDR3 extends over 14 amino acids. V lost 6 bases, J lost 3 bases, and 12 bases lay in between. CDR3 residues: CASRETDNYNEQFF. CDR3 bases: TGTGCCAGTAGAGAGACAGACAACTACAATGAGCAGTTCTTC.

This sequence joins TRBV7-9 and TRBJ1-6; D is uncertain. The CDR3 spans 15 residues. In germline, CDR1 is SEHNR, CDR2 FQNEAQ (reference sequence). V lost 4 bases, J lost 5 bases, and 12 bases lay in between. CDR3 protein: CASSYHLGNNSPLHF. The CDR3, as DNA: TGTGCCAGCAGCTACCATTTGGGAAATAATTCACCCCTCCACTTT. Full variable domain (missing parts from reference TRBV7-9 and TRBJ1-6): DTGVSQNPRHKITKRGQNVTFRCDPISEHNRLYWYRQTLGQGPEFLTYFQNEAQLEKSRLLSDRFSAERPKGSFSTLEIQRTEQGDSAMYLCASSYHLGNNSPLHFGNGTRLTVT.

The CDR3 DNA is TGTGCCACACAGGCCTCGGGACAGGAACTCTATGGCTACACCTTC. Amino acids: CATQASGQELYGYTF. The chain joins TRBV7-9 to TRBJ1-2; TRBD1 aligns across 8 bases. The CDR3 length is 15 residues. Unmatched junction bases numbered 14, after V lost 10 bases and J lost 4 bases. Germline V gene sequence: CDR1 SEHNR, CDR2 FQNEAQ (reference sequence).